Listed below are T cell receptor beta chains from one sample, sequenced in a study of blood T cell repertoires in COVID-19. Measured with immunoSEQ multiplex PCR; TCRdb has only the in-frame clones, and not every one. The table includes 110,000 or so clones, about nine tenths detected once. Sequences were obtained from peripheral blood. The receptors were sampled from a woman aged 45-65 years with acute or convalescent COVID-19. CDR3s include the opening cysteine and the closing phenylalanine or tryptophan. A D gene is named only where the DNA matches it firmly. A clone size is listed for some rows: how often the clone was seen (once, few, many), or a class if it is expanded.

abundance	d_gene	v_gene	j_gene	CDR3aa	CDR3nt
.	TRBD1	TRBV18	TRBJ1-2	CASSPFRGQGYTF	TGTGCCAGCTCACCATTCAGGGGGCAAGGCTACACCTTC
.	.	TRBV4-2	TRBJ2-2	CASSQRTVGDTGELFF	TGTGCCAGCAGCCAGCGGACTGTTGGGGACACCGGGGAGCTGTTTTTT
.	.	TRBV5-1	TRBJ1-1	CASSLNRVAGTEAFF	TGCGCCAGCAGCTTAAACAGGGTTGCTGGCACTGAAGCTTTCTTT
.	TRBD2	TRBV18	TRBJ2-3	CASSPPTSGTSTDTQYF	TGTGCCAGCTCACCCCCAACTAGCGGAACTAGCACAGATACGCAGTATTTT
.	TRBD1	TRBV7-9	TRBJ1-1	CASGRDSEAFF	TGTGCCAGCGGCCGGGACAGTGAAGCTTTCTTT
.	.	TRBV14	TRBJ1-4	CASSQGRQNNEKLFF	TGTGCCAGCAGCCAAGGAAGACAGAATAATGAAAAACTGTTTTTT
.	.	TRBV12-3/TRBV12-4	TRBJ2-1	CASSLDQRGEQFF	TGTGCCAGCAGTTTAGATCAAAGGGGTGAGCAGTTCTTC
once	.	TRBV4-1	TRBJ1-3	CASSQGGKGGRANTIYF	TGCGCCAGCAGCCAAGGGGGCAAAGGTGGAAGAGCAAACACCATATATTTT
.	TRBD1	TRBV5-1	TRBJ1-2	CASSFGQGAGYTF	TGCGCCAGCAGCTTCGGACAGGGGGCTGGCTACACCTTC
.	.	TRBV5-6	TRBJ2-5	CASSSPQGPETQYF	TGTGCCAGCAGCTCTCCCCAGGGCCCAGAGACCCAGTACTTC
.	TRBD1	TRBV2	TRBJ1-2	CASREGVLRDRAYGYTF	TGTGCCAGCAGGGAGGGAGTTCTTAGGGACAGAGCCTATGGCTACACCTTC
.	.	TRBV12-3/TRBV12-4	TRBJ1-1	CASSFGERTEAFF	TGTGCCAGCAGTTTCGGGGAGAGGACTGAAGCTTTCTTT
.	TRBD1	TRBV10-3	TRBJ1-6	CAISDRDRASPLHF	TGTGCCATCAGTGACCGGGACAGGGCGTCACCCCTCCACTTT
.	.	TRBV24-1	TRBJ2-2	CATSDLPSRTVDANTGELFF	TGTGCCACCAGTGATTTGCCAAGTCGGACAGTAGACGCGAACACCGGGGAGCTGTTTTTT
few	.	TRBV2	TRBJ1-2	CASSDPPGQYYGYTF	TGTGCCAGCAGTGATCCCCCCGGACAGTACTATGGCTACACCTTC
.	.	TRBV7-2	TRBJ2-5	CASSLVGAETQYF	TGTGCCAGCAGCTTAGTTGGGGCTGAGACCCAGTACTTC
.	TRBD1	TRBV3-1/TRBV3-2	TRBJ1-2	CASGGTPGQGDYGYTF	TGTGCCAGCGGGGGAACTCCGGGACAGGGAGACTATGGCTACACCTTC
once	.	TRBV9	TRBJ1-5	CASSVGTGFNQPQHF	TGTGCCAGCAGCGTAGGGACGGGATTCAATCAGCCCCAGCATTTT
.	.	TRBV14	TRBJ1-6	CASSQGGSGDSPLHF	TGTGCCAGCAGCCAAGGAGGGAGCGGTGATTCACCCCTCCACTTT
once	.	TRBV4-3	TRBJ2-5	CASSQDLGTPQETQYF	TGCGCCAGCAGCCAAGATCTCGGGACTCCCCAAGAGACCCAGTACTTC
.	.	TRBV18	TRBJ2-7	CASSPPAKTYEQYF	TGTGCCAGCTCACCACCGGCAAAGACCTACGAGCAGTACTTC
once	TRBD1	TRBV5-4	TRBJ1-2	CASSLGEGGQGTIGYGYTF	TGTGCCAGCAGCTTGGGAGAGGGAGGACAGGGGACGATCGGCTATGGCTACACCTTC
.	TRBD1	TRBV2	TRBJ1-5	CASNRDSLSNQPQHF	TGTGCCAGCAACCGGGACAGCCTTAGCAATCAGCCCCAGCATTTT
.	.	TRBV24-1	TRBJ1-2	CATSDSGGPGGYTF	TGTGCCACCAGTGACTCGGGGGGGCCGGGTGGCTACACCTTC
.	TRBD1	TRBV19	TRBJ2-7	CASSIGQGAYEQYF	TGTGCCAGTAGTATCGGACAGGGGGCCTACGAGCAGTACTTC
.	TRBD1	TRBV18	TRBJ2-2	CASSPGTGGRAGELFF	TGTGCCAGCTCACCCGGGACAGGGGGCCGCGCCGGGGAGCTGTTTTTT
.	TRBD1	TRBV10-3	TRBJ2-3	CAISESQGQGSTDTQYF	TGTGCCATCAGTGAGTCTCAGGGACAGGGATCAACAGATACGCAGTATTTT
.	.	TRBV4-3	TRBJ2-6	CASSQVVIVQGSGANVLTF	TGCGCCAGCAGCCAAGTGGTGATCGTACAGGGCTCTGGGGCCAACGTCCTGACTTTC
few	TRBD1	TRBV3-1/TRBV3-2	TRBJ1-2	CASSPGTGGGYTF	TGTGCCAGCAGCCCCGGGACAGGGGGCGGCTACACCTTC
.	.	TRBV12-3/TRBV12-4	TRBJ2-1	CASSFVRSRQFF	TGTGCCAGCAGTTTTGTACGGTCAAGGCAGTTCTTC
.	.	TRBV15	TRBJ1-1	CATSNPRGLNTEAFF	TGTGCCACCAGCAATCCCAGGGGCTTGAACACTGAAGCTTTCTTT
.	.	TRBV3-1/TRBV3-2	TRBJ2-3	CASSQERLVTDTQYF	TGTGCCAGCAGCCAAGAGAGACTAGTGACAGATACGCAGTATTTT
.	.	TRBV2	TRBJ1-3	CASSGSRSGNTIYF	TGTGCCAGCTCTGGGAGTCGCTCTGGAAACACCATATATTTT
.	TRBD2	TRBV5-4	TRBJ2-7	CASSLMGGPHEQYF	TGTGCCAGCAGCTTGATGGGAGGGCCGCACGAGCAGTACTTC
.	.	TRBV18	TRBJ2-2	CASSPVGLLVDTGELFF	TGTGCCAGCTCACCAGTAGGCTTACTAGTGGACACCGGGGAGCTGTTTTTT
.	.	TRBV13	TRBJ2-7	CASSFMGSPYEQYF	TGTGCCAGCAGCTTTATGGGGAGCCCCTACGAGCAGTACTTC
few	.	TRBV7-2	TRBJ1-2	CASSPQGHGYTF	TGTGCCAGCAGCCCACAGGGTCACGGCTACACCTTC
.	TRBD1	TRBV30	TRBJ1-1	CAWSVLGSQGRRNTEAFF	TGTGCCTGGAGTGTACTTGGATCACAGGGGCGAAGGAACACTGAAGCTTTCTTT
.	.	TRBV5-4	TRBJ1-4	CASSHLGSGEKLFF	TGTGCCAGCAGCCATTTGGGAAGCGGTGAAAAACTGTTTTTT
.	.	TRBV5-4	TRBJ1-2	CASSRDGGGSRTNYGYTF	TGTGCCAGCAGCCGTGACGGGGGGGGTTCAAGGACTAACTATGGCTACACCTTC
.	.	TRBV27	TRBJ1-2	CASSLRSTNYGYTF	TGTGCCAGCAGTTTACGGAGTACTAACTATGGCTACACCTTC
.	TRBD2	TRBV13	TRBJ2-3	CASSLLAGATDTQYF	TGTGCCAGCAGCCTACTAGCGGGAGCGACAGATACGCAGTATTTT
.	TRBD1	TRBV18	TRBJ1-5	CASSRDRWGNQPQHF	TGTGCCAGCTCACGGGACAGGTGGGGCAATCAGCCCCAGCATTTT
.	TRBD1	TRBV11-2	TRBJ1-1	CASSRHQGAGTEAFF	TGTGCCAGCAGCCGACATCAGGGGGCTGGGACTGAAGCTTTCTTT
.	TRBD1	TRBV9	TRBJ1-2	CASSDYGQATYGYTF	TGTGCCAGCAGTGACTATGGACAGGCGACCTATGGCTACACCTTC
.	TRBD2	TRBV6-5	TRBJ2-7	CASTKSLTSFVEQYF	TGTGCCAGCACTAAATCCTTGACTAGCTTCGTCGAGCAGTACTTC
.	.	TRBV6-1	TRBJ1-5	CASSVYGDVSNQPQHF	TGTGCCAGCAGTGTCTACGGGGATGTGAGCAATCAGCCCCAGCATTTT
.	.	TRBV19	TRBJ1-6	CASSIQRDNSPLHF	TGTGCCAGTAGTATACAGCGCGATAATTCACCCCTCCACTTT